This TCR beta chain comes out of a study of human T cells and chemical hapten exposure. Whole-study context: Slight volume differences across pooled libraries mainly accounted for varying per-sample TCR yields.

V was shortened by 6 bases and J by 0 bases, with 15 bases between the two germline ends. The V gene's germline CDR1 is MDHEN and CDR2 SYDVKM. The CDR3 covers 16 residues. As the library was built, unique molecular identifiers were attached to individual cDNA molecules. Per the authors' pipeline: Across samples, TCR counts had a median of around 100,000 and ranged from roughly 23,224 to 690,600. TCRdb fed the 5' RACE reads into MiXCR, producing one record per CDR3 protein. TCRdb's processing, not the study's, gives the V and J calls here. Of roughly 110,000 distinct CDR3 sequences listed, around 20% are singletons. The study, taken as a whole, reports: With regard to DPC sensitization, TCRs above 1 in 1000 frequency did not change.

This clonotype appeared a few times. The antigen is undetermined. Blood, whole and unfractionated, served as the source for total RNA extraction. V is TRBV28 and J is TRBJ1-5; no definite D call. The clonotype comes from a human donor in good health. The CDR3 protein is CASRSRWKDSNQPQHF. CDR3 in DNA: TGTGCCAGCAGGTCTCGATGGAAGGATAGCAATCAGCCCCAGCATTTT.